This T cell receptor (beta chain) appears in the sequencing data of a study of CD8+ T cells in alopecia areata. This clone was seen more than once but under ten times. Treatment reported: oral pan-JAK inhibitor, 5-10 mg twice daily. The sequencing template was cDNA reverse transcribed from extracted RNA. Method: immunoSEQ multiplex PCR; TCRdb's copy keeps in-frame clones and lacks some. In the table there are 150,000 to 200,000 clones, 60% of which are singletons. Trimming took 7 bases from V and 0 from J, leaving 13 bases between them. Germline V lookup: CDR1 MNHNS, CDR2 SASEGT. This CDR3 contains 14 residues.

The material was CD4+ T cells sorted from blood, obtained at week 24, from a patient treated with tofacitinib. The TCR was taken from a human donor with alopecia areata. The chain joins TRBV6-1 to TRBJ2-7; D may correspond to TRBD1 or TRBD2 (5 bases each). The DNA for the CDR3 is TGTGCCAGCACCGGGACGTCGACCTCCTACGAGCAGTACTTC. Its protein product is CASTGTSTSYEQYF.